These 31 T cell receptor beta chains share one sample of origin, sequenced in a study of Ad26.COV2.S vaccination and SARS-CoV-2 variants. This sample's treatment: roughly 19 received Ad26.COV2.S at low or high dose, single or two shots; 5 received placebo; per-sample allocation not given. Each sample was drawn 63 days after the first injection (of vaccine or placebo). The repertoire was sequenced with immunoSEQ multiplex PCR; TCRdb's copy has only in-frame clones and lacks some. The sample lists roughly 300,000 clones, about nine tenths occurring once. The sample was peripheral blood, taken in a trial of Ad26.COV2.S vaccine versus placebo. All receptors come from a person between 18 and 60 years old who received the Ad26.COV2.S COVID-19 vaccine or a placebo.

The chain joins TRBV6-5 to TRBJ2-4, with TRBD1 as a possible D gene (6 bases). This CDR3 is 14 amino acids long. The V end lost 6 bases, the J end lost 8 bases, and 17 bases lay between the germline ends. Germline lookup yields CDR1 MNHEY and CDR2 SVGAGI. CDR3 nucleotides: TGTGCCAGCAGAACAGGGTGGATATCAGACATTCAGTACTTC. Translation: CASRTGWISDIQYF.

The chain has TRBV28 and TRBJ1-2, with D possibly matching TRBD1 (6 bases). V was shortened by 0 bases and J by 2 bases, with 7 bases between the two germline ends. From germline, CDR1 is MDHEN and CDR2 SYDVKM. This CDR3 has 14 residues. CDR3 protein: CASSLWGANYGYTF. As DNA, the CDR3 is TGTGCCAGCAGTTTATGGGGGGCGAACTATGGCTACACCTTC.

The chain carries TRBV5-1 and TRBJ2-5; D is uncertain. Trimming stripped 7 bases from V and 5 bases from J, with 15 bases between. The CDR3 has 13 amino acids. In germline, CDR1 is SGHRS, CDR2 YFSETQ. CDR3 loop: CASGRSRSETQYF. The CDR3 nucleotides are TGCGCCAGCGGGCGATCCAGGTCTGAGACCCAGTACTTC.

The rearrangement links TRBV30 to TRBJ1-6; 9 bases are a match to TRBD1. Unmatched junction bases numbered 4, after V lost 2 bases and J lost 8 bases. This CDR3 contains 14 residues. CDR1 is GTSNPN and CDR2 is SVGIG in the germline V gene (reference sequence). CDR3 region: CAWSPGTGYSPLHF. CDR3 coding DNA: TGTGCCTGGAGTCCAGGGACAGGGTATTCACCCCTCCACTTT.

The gene calls are TRBV25-1 and TRBJ1-1; weak D call: TRBD1 (5 bases). CDR1 and CDR2 from the germline V gene are MGHDK and SYGVNS. The V end was cut by 0 bases, the J end by 10 bases, with 18 bases between. This CDR3 is built from 15 residues. The CDR3 coding sequence is TGTGCCAGCAGTGAATATGGCAGGGCAGGTCGTGGAGCTTTCTTT. This codes for CASSEYGRAGRGAFF. Together with reference TRBV25-1 and TRBJ1-1, the CDR3 gives the full variable domain: EADIYQTPRYLVIGTGKKITLECSQTMGHDKMYWYQQDPGMELHLIHYSYGVNSTEKGDLSSESTVSRIRTEHFPLTLESARPSHTSQYLCASSEYGRAGRGAFFGQGTRLTVV.

The chain couples TRBV5-1 to TRBJ1-4; no clear D gene. V was shortened by 4 bases and J by 8 bases, with 24 bases between the two germline ends. Germline V CDR1 and CDR2: SGHRS, YFSETQ. The CDR3 runs to 17 residues. CDR3 nucleotides: TGCGCCAGCAGCCCAGGCGCAGGAAGGTCGCGAATCGAAAAACTGTTTTTT. This codes for CASSPGAGRSRIEKLFF.

Only one count was recorded for this clone. The chain uses TRBV30 and TRBJ1-1; D uncertain. The CDR3 is made up of 14 amino acids. CDR1 is GTSNPN, CDR2 SVGIG, per germline (reference sequence). V lost 2 bases and J 5 bases, leaving 15 bases between the germline ends. The CDR3 coding sequence is TGTGCCTGGAGTCGATTAAAGACTCGAACTGAAGCTTTCTTT. Protein product: CAWSRLKTRTEAFF.

V gene TRBV5-1 combines with J gene TRBJ2-3; 9 positions match TRBD1. The junction had 4 bases not matched to a gene; V was cut back by 3 bases and J by 2 bases. The CDR3 is made up of 15 amino acids. Germline lookup yields CDR1 SGHRS and CDR2 YFSETQ. The CDR3: CASSWGQGNTDTQYF. Here the CDR3 DNA reads TGCGCCAGCAGCTGGGGACAGGGAAACACAGATACGCAGTATTTT.

The chain carries TRBV4-3 and TRBJ1-1; a weak D match, TRBD1 (5 bases). With 4 bases removed from V and 3 bases from J, the gap between germline ends came to 18 bases. Germline V gene data show CDR1 as LGHNA and CDR2 as YSLEER. The CDR3 consists of 16 residues. The DNA of the CDR3 is TGCGCCAGCAGCCCGGGGCGGATAGGCATTCACACTGAAGCTTTCTTT. Amino acid sequence: CASSPGRIGIHTEAFF.

V is TRBV7-9 and J is TRBJ1-2; D possibly corresponds to TRBD1 (6 bases). Germline V CDR1 and CDR2: SEHNR, FQNEAQ (reference sequence). The CDR3 has 18 amino acids. Deletions cut 5 bases from V and 3 bases from J, with 25 bases between. CDR3 loop: CASSKNTGYTGSDYGYTF. DNA for the CDR3: TGTGCCAGCAGCAAAAATACAGGGTATACCGGCTCGGACTATGGCTACACCTTC.

This chain uses TRBV2 with TRBJ2-2; 11 bases are shared with TRBD1. The CDR3 runs 14 residues. The V and J ends lost 6 bases and 7 bases, in that order; junction bases with no gene match: 4. The germline V gene has CDR1 SNHLY and CDR2 FYNNEI. The CDR3 is CASRGQGAVGELFF. The CDR3, as DNA: TGTGCCAGCAGAGGACAGGGGGCGGTCGGGGAGCTGTTTTTT.

The V call is TRBV7-9, the J call TRBJ1-3, with 7 bases that match TRBD1. The V gene's germline CDR1 is SEHNR and CDR2 FQNEAQ (reference sequence). The trim removed 5 bases at V and 8 bases at J, leaving 9 bases unmatched. This CDR3 has 14 amino acids. In nucleotides, the CDR3 is TGTGCCAGCAGCCCGGGCACAGGGGCGGACACCATATATTTT. As protein: CASSPGTGADTIYF.

The chain couples TRBV7-3 to TRBJ1-6; TRBD1 is a possible D gene (6 bases). From germline, CDR1 is SGHTA and CDR2 FQGTGA. The germline V and J ends were trimmed by 8 bases and 8 bases, with 19 bases remaining between them. The CDR3 is 15 amino acids. The CDR3: CASAWGGQGDSPLHF. The CDR3 DNA follows: TGTGCCAGCGCCTGGGGGGGGCAAGGGGATTCACCCCTCCACTTT.

J is TRBJ1-5 and V is TRBV19; a possible D gene is TRBD1 (5 bases). There are 11 residues in the CDR3. The V gene's germline CDR1 is LNHDA and CDR2 SQIVND (reference sequence). With 3 bases removed from V and 13 bases from J, the gap between germline ends came to 10 bases. The CDR3, as DNA: TGTGCCAGTAGTATGGCGGGACCACAGCATTTT. Its translation is CASSMAGPQHF.

The J gene is TRBJ2-7, the V gene TRBV11-3; no firm D call. The CDR3 has 15 residues. The germline CDR1 and CDR2 sequences are SGHNT and YENEEA. V dropped 1 base and J dropped 0 bases, with 10 bases sitting between them. The CDR3 loop reads CASSLVYGTSYEQYF. The CDR3 region has the DNA TGTGCCAGCAGCTTAGTGTACGGCACCTCCTACGAGCAGTACTTC.

The chain employs TRBV7-2 and TRBJ2-2; 8 nucleotides align to TRBD1. V shed 8 bases and J 7 bases; nucleotides not matched to a gene: 9. Germline V gene sequence: CDR1 SGHTA, CDR2 FQGNSA. The CDR3 sequence is 14 residues long. CDR3 sequence: CASLRTGNHGELFF. Written as DNA, the CDR3 is TGTGCCAGCCTCAGGACAGGGAATCACGGGGAGCTGTTTTTT.

V is TRBV5-1 and J is TRBJ1-1; tentatively, D is TRBD1 (6 bases). This CDR3 is 15 amino acids long. Germline V gene lookup returns CDR1 SGHRS and CDR2 YFSETQ. Between the trimmed V and J ends, which lost 0 bases and 11 bases, there was a span of 20 bases. In nucleotides, the CDR3 is TGCGCCAGCAGCTTGGGATCACAGGGTGGAGCGTTGGCTTTCTTT. The encoded protein is CASSLGSQGGALAFF.

The rearrangement links TRBV5-4 to TRBJ2-1; 10 bases are shared with TRBD2. Germline lookup yields CDR1 SGHNT and CDR2 YYREEE (reference sequence). V was clipped by 4 bases and J by 7 bases; unmatched bases: 11. The CDR3 runs to 16 residues. CDR3 residues: CASSPELAGFGNEQFF. The CDR3 nucleotides read TGTGCCAGCAGCCCCGAACTAGCGGGGTTTGGTAATGAGCAGTTCTTC.

The V gene is TRBV6-5, the J gene TRBJ1-2; 10 bases agree with TRBD1. The J segment lost 6 bases and the V segment lost 6 bases, leaving 10 bases of the junction unmatched. This CDR3 is built from 15 residues. Germline lookup yields CDR1 MNHEY and CDR2 SVGAGI. The CDR3 DNA reads as TGTGCCAGCAGCAGAATGGGACAGGGGTTCGATGGCTACACCTTC. Protein product: CASSRMGQGFDGYTF.

This chain links TRBV28 with TRBJ1-5; TRBD1 aligns across 8 bases. Per germline, CDR1 MDHEN and CDR2 SYDVKM. The V and J ends lost 8 bases and 4 bases, in that order; junction bases with no gene match: 4. CDR3 length: 13 amino acids. CDR3 sequence (DNA): TGTGCCAGCGAGGACAGGGTGAATCAGCCCCAGCATTTT. Its protein is CASEDRVNQPQHF.

The rearrangement uses TRBV5-1 and TRBJ2-1, with D unresolved. Trimming shortened V by 4 bases and J by 1 base, and 9 bases separated the two germline ends. From germline, CDR1 is SGHRS and CDR2 YFSETQ. The CDR3 covers 14 residues. The CDR3 DNA reads as TGCGCCAGCAGCCTCACTGGTTCCTACAATGAGCAGTTCTTC. Its translation is CASSLTGSYNEQFF.

Only one count was recorded for this clone. The chain joins TRBV19 to TRBJ1-1, with 7 positions matching TRBD1. The germline CDR1 and CDR2 sequences are LNHDA and SQIVND (reference sequence). Trimming removed 5 bases from V and 1 base from J; junction bases left unmatched: 4. The CDR3 is made up of 14 amino acids. CDR3 residues: CASSFGTANTEAFF. In DNA, the CDR3 is TGTGCCAGTAGTTTCGGGACAGCGAACACTGAAGCTTTCTTT.

The chain employs TRBV4-2 and TRBJ2-3; 7 bases map to TRBD2. V was clipped by 5 bases and J by 4 bases; unmatched bases: 9. CDR1 is LGHNA and CDR2 is YNFKEQ in the germline V gene. This CDR3 contains 15 residues. The CDR3 spells CASSSDMGGSDTQYF. For the CDR3, the DNA is TGTGCCAGCAGCTCCGACATGGGAGGGTCAGATACGCAGTATTTT.

This clone was seen more than once but under ten times. V usage is TRBV5-1 and J usage is TRBJ1-1; 12 positions agree with TRBD1. In germline, CDR1 is SGHRS, CDR2 YFSETQ. The CDR3 runs 17 residues. Trimming took 4 bases from V and 7 from J; bases not matched to a gene: 14. The CDR3 DNA reads TGCGCCAGCAGCCCTGGAGGGACAGGGGGCCTGACCCTTGAAGCTTTCTTT. This sequence encodes CASSPGGTGGLTLEAFF.

The CDR3 region is CASSLVQAVDRSYTGELFF. DNA for the CDR3: TGCGCCAGCAGCTTGGTCCAAGCCGTGGACAGGTCGTACACCGGGGAGCTGTTTTTT. J is TRBJ2-2 and V is TRBV5-1, with 7 bases fitting TRBD1. This CDR3 has 19 residues. V trimming: 0 bases; J trimming: 3 bases; junction bases outside the gene matches: 14. CDR1 is SGHRS, CDR2 YFSETQ, per germline.

This sequence joins TRBV9 and TRBJ2-2; possibly TRBD2 for D (7 bases). Germline values: CDR1 SGDLS, CDR2 YYNGEE. The CDR3 runs to 20 residues. The germline V and J ends were trimmed by 0 bases and 3 bases, with 24 bases remaining between them. DNA for the CDR3: TGTGCCAGCAGCGTAGGAGACGGGTTTTGGGGGGGCTCCTACACCGGGGAGCTGTTTTTT. Residues: CASSVGDGFWGGSYTGELFF.

This chain uses TRBV4-3 with TRBJ1-5; tentative D call: TRBD1 (6 bases). The V gene's germline CDR1 is LGHNA and CDR2 YSLEER. V gave up 1 base and J gave up 7 bases, with 14 bases separating them. The CDR3 contains 15 residues. The CDR3: CASSQGDNIRQPQHF. The DNA for the CDR3 is TGCGCCAGCAGCCAAGGGGACAACATTCGACAGCCCCAGCATTTT.

This rearrangement joins TRBV28 to TRBJ1-5; D remains unclear. Trimming cost V 7 bases and J 2 bases, with 9 bases left between them. CDR1 and CDR2 from the germline V gene are MDHEN and SYDVKM. CDR3 size: 13 residues. The CDR3 protein is CASKDTGNQPQHF. The CDR3 DNA reads TGTGCCAGCAAAGATACCGGCAATCAGCCCCAGCATTTT.

The genes are TRBV4-3 and TRBJ1-6; D is uncertain. Germline CDR1 and CDR2: LGHNA and YSLEER. V lost 3 bases and J lost 0, with 6 bases in between. This CDR3 is built from 15 residues. The CDR3 DNA reads as TGCGCCAGCAGCCAGATAGTCTCCTATAATTCACCCCTCCACTTT. Translating gives CASSQIVSYNSPLHF.

The V gene is TRBV4-3, the J gene TRBJ2-2; TRBD2 agrees at 7 bases. V gave up 0 bases and J gave up 7 bases; unmatched junction bases: 14. CDR3 length: 18 amino acids. Germline V CDR1 and CDR2: LGHNA, YSLEER. CDR3 amino acids: CASSQDRWGGSIFGELFF. The CDR3 nucleotides are TGCGCCAGCAGCCAAGACCGGTGGGGCGGGAGTATTTTCGGGGAGCTGTTTTTT.

The sample holds one count of this clone. The J gene is TRBJ1-2, the V gene TRBV19; D is uncertain. In germline, CDR1 is LNHDA, CDR2 SQIVND (reference sequence). The CDR3 contains 13 residues. V was clipped by 5 bases and J by 5 bases, with 12 bases between them. The CDR3 is CASSYLGSYGYTF. CDR3 nucleotides: TGTGCCAGTAGTTATTTAGGGTCATATGGCTACACCTTC.